This T cell receptor (beta chain) was obtained from a study of blood T cell repertoires in COVID-19. Study context: COVID-19 samples from acute and convalescent phases originated in the United States, Italy and Spain.

Libraries were prepared by immunoSEQ multiplex PCR; TCRdb keeps only in-frame clonotypes and omits some of them. In the table there are 300,000 to 450,000 clones, roughly 80% of which are singletons. The V and J ends lost 6 bases and 3 bases respectively, with 20 bases between them. Germline lookup yields CDR1 KGHSH and CDR2 LQKENI. This CDR3 has 16 amino acids. The V gene is TRBV18, the J gene TRBJ1-2; D is unclear. The source is a human donor with acute or convalescent COVID-19. The donor label of this sample is uncertain. The material sequenced was peripheral blood. In DNA form, the CDR3 reads TGTGCCAGCTCCCCCGAGGGCAGGCCGAACTACTATGGCTACACCTTC. It yields the protein CASSPEGRPNYYGYTF.